This T cell receptor (beta chain) was found in a study of cytotoxic CD8 clonotypes in ibrutinib-treated CLL. Study as a whole: Partial responses numbered some 25 and complete responses 2; after a median about 62 months, about 14 stayed remitted and 12 progressed. Response sampling occurred after a median roughly 11 months of treatment (range 6 to 36). General study results and limits: Sampling schedules were unmatched across sustained-remission and progressing patients.

To note about this clone: The antigen remains undetermined.

This CDR3 has 16 amino acids. Germline CDR1 is SQVTM and CDR2 is ANQGSEA. V dropped 2 bases and J dropped 3; count of bases not matched to a gene: 10. Researchers set a sequencing depth target of 1 in 200,000 to 1 in 1 million T cells. The method was immunoSEQ multiplex PCR; TCRdb's version includes in-frame clones alone and lacks a portion of them. The table shows approximately 140,000 clones, with more than 85% occurring only once. The TCR comes from a human donor with chronic lymphocytic leukemia. The sample consisted of PBMCs, taken after 12 months of ibrutinib treatment. The genes are TRBV29-1 and TRBJ2-5; the match to TRBD2 covers 9 bases. In nucleotides, the CDR3 is TGCAGCGTTGAATTGCTCGGCGGGAGGGCCGAAGAGACCCAGTACTTC. As protein: CSVELLGGRAEETQYF.